This T cell receptor beta chain was sequenced during a study of response to subunit inactivated influenza vaccine. The table lists this clonotype with a few counts. Antigen specificity is unknown. CDR3 length: 14 residues. The V end lost 6 bases, the J end lost 3 bases, and 17 bases lay between the germline ends. Germline lookup yields CDR1 DFQATT and CDR2 SNEGSKA (reference sequence). The study, taken as a whole, reports: Few new T cells, the authors suggested, are recruited by each seasonal influenza vaccination.

TCRdb analysed the RT-PCR reads with MiXCR anew, one entry per CDR3 protein. This table has some 600,000 distinct CDR3 sequences, 12% to 15% appearing once. The sample here was PBMCs from blood, taken 14 to 15 days before vaccination. The rearrangement links TRBV20-1 to TRBJ1-2; the D is unclear. This sequence originates from a middle-aged man who received an inactivated influenza vaccine. CDR3 sequence: CSAQISGLDYGYTF. The CDR3 nucleotides read TGCAGTGCCCAAATAAGCGGTCTGGACTATGGCTACACCTTC.